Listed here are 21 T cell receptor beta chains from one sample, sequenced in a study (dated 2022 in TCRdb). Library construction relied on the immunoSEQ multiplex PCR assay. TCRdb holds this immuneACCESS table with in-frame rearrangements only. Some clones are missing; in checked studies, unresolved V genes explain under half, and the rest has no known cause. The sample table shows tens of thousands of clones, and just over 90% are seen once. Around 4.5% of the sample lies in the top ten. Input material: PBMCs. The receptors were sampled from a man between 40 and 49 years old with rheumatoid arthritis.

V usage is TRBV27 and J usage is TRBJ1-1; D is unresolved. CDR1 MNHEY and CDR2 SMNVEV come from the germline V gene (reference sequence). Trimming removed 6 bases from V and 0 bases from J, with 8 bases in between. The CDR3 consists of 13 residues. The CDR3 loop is CASRTQLNTEAFF. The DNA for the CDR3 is TGTGCCAGCAGAACACAGTTGAACACTGAAGCTTTCTTT.

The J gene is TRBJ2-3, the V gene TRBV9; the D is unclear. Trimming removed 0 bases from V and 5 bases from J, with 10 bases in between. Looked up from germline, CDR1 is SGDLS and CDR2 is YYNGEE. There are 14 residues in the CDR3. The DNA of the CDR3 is TGTGCCAGCAGCGTAGCGCGTTTAGGAGATACGCAGTATTTT. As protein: CASSVARLGDTQYF.

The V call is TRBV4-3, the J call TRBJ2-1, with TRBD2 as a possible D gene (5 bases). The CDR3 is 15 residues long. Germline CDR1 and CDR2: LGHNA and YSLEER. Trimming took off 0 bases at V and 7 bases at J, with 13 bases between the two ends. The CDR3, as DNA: TGCGCCAGCAGCCAAGATCCTTCCCGGGGTAATGAGCAGTTCTTC. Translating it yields CASSQDPSRGNEQFF.

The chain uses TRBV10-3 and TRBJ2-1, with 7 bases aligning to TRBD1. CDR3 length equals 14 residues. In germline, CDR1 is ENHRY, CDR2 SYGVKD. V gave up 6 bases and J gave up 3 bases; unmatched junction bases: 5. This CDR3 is CAIREGGDYNEQFF. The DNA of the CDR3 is TGTGCCATCAGGGAAGGGGGCGACTACAATGAGCAGTTCTTC.

The CDR3 protein is CASRAVPAGGFSTDTQYF. Written as DNA, the CDR3 is TGTGCCAGCAGGGCCGTCCCAGCGGGAGGATTCAGCACAGATACGCAGTATTTT. The chain carries TRBV7-2 and TRBJ2-3; 9 bases align to TRBD2. V shed 6 bases, J shed 0 bases, and the junction held 13 bases outside the gene matches. CDR1 is SGHTA and CDR2 is FQGNSA in the germline V gene. The CDR3 sequence is 18 residues long. Using reference TRBV7-2 and TRBJ2-3 for the parts outside the CDR3, the full variable domain is GAGVSQSPSNKVTEKGKDVELRCDPISGHTALYWYRQSLGQGLEFLIYFQGNSAPDKSGLPSDRFSAERTGGSVSTLTIQRTQQEDSAVYLCASRAVPAGGFSTDTQYFGPGTRLTVL.

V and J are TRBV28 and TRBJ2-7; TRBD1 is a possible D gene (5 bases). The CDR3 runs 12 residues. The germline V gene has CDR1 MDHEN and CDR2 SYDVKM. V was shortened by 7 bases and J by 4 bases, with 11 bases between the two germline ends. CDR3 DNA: TGTGCCAGCAATCTCCAGGGATACGAGCAGTACTTC. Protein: CASNLQGYEQYF.

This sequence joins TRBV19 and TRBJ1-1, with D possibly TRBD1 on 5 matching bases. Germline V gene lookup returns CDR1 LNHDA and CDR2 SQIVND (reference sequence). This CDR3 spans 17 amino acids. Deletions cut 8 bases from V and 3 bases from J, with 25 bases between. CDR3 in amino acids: CASGFFYAGRGDTEAFF. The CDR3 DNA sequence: TGTGCCAGTGGATTCTTTTATGCAGGGAGAGGGGACACTGAAGCTTTCTTT.

For the CDR3, the DNA is TGTGCCACAAAGGGAGGCGATACGCAGTATTTT. It specifies CATKGGDTQYF. The V gene is TRBV10-3, the J gene TRBJ2-3; perhaps TRBD2 as D (6 bases). The V end lost 10 bases, the J end lost 6 bases, and 11 bases lay between the germline ends. The CDR3 extends over 11 amino acids. Germline values: CDR1 ENHRY, CDR2 SYGVKD.

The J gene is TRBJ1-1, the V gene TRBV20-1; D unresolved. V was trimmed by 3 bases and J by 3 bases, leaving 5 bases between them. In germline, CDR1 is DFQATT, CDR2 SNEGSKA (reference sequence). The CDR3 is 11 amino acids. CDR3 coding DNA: TGCAGTGCTAGCCGGGACACTGAAGCTTTCTTT. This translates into CSASRDTEAFF.

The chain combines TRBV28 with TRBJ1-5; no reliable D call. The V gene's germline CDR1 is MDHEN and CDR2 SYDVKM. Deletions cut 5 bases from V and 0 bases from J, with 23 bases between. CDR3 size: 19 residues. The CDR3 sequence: CASSLLAMTRDDSNQPQHF. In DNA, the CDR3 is TGTGCCAGCAGTCTACTCGCGATGACAAGGGATGATAGCAATCAGCCCCAGCATTTT. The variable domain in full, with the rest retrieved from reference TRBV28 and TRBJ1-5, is DVKVTQSSRYLVKRTGEKVFLECVQDMDHENMFWYRQDPGLGLRLIYFSYDVKMKEKGDIPEGYSVSREKKERFSLILESASTNQTSMYLCASSLLAMTRDDSNQPQHFGDGTRLSIL.

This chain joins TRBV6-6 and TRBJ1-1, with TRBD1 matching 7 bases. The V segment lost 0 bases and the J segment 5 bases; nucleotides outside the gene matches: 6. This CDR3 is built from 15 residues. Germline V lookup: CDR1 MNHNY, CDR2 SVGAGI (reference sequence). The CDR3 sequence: CASSYSGAGGTEAFF. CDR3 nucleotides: TGTGCCAGCAGTTACTCAGGTGCAGGGGGGACTGAAGCTTTCTTT.

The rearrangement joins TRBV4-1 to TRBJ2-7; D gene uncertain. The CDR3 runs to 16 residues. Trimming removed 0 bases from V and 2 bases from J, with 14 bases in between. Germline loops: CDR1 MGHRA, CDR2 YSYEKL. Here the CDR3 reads CASSQDNDVDTYEQYF. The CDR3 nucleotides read TGCGCCAGCAGCCAAGACAACGACGTCGATACCTACGAGCAGTACTTC.

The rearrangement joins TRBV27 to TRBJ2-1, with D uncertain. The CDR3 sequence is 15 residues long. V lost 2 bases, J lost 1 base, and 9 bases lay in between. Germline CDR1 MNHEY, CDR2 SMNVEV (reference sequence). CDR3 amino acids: CASSLIRASYNEQFF. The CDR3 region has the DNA TGTGCCAGCAGTTTAATAAGGGCGTCCTACAATGAGCAGTTCTTC.

The CDR3 loop reads CASSPDRDQVEQYF. The CDR3 bases are TGTGCCAGCTCACCGGACAGGGATCAGGTCGAGCAGTACTTC. The chain is built from TRBV18 and TRBJ2-7; 8 nucleotides match TRBD1. Trimming cost V 3 bases and J 6 bases; bases outside gene matches: 7. The CDR3 runs to 14 residues. CDR1 and CDR2 (germline): KGHSH, LQKENI.

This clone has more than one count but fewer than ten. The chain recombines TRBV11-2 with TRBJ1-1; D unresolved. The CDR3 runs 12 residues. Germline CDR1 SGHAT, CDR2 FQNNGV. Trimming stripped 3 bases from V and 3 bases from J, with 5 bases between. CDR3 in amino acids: CASSFPDTEAFF. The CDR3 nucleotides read TGTGCCAGCAGCTTTCCGGACACTGAAGCTTTCTTT.

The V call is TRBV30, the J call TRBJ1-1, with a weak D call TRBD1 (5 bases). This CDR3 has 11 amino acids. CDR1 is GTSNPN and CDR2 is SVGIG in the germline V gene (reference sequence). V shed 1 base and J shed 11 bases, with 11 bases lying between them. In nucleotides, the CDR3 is TGTGCCTGGAGTGAACAGGCGATGGCTTTCTTT. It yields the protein CAWSEQAMAFF.

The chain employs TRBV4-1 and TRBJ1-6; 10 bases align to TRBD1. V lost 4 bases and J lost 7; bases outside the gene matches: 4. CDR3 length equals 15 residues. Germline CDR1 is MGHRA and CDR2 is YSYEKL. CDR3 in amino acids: CASSPGTGENSPLHF. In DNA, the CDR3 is TGCGCCAGCAGCCCCGGGACAGGGGAAAATTCACCCCTCCACTTT.

The chain's CDR3 is CASSFTGNGYTF. The CDR3 region has the DNA TGTGCCAGTAGTTTCACAGGGAATGGCTACACCTTC. The chain is built from TRBV19 and TRBJ1-2, with a tentative D call TRBD1 (6 bases). CDR1 and CDR2 (germline): LNHDA, SQIVND (reference sequence). The CDR3 contains 12 residues. V lost 5 bases to trimming and J lost 6 bases, with 10 bases between them. Full variable domain (remainder filled in from reference TRBV19 and TRBJ1-2): DGGITQSPKYLFRKEGQNVTLSCEQNLNHDAMYWYRQDPGQGLRLIYYSQIVNDFQKGDIAEGYSVSREKKESFPLTVTSAQKNPTAFYLCASSFTGNGYTFGSGTRLTVV.

The CDR3 coding sequence is TGCGCCAGCAGTGGGACTAGTGGTGAGCAGTTCTTC. Its translation is CASSGTSGEQFF. The chain combines TRBV10-1 with TRBJ2-1, with 7 bases lining up with TRBD2. Germline V lookup: CDR1 WNHNN, CDR2 SYGVQD (reference sequence). The CDR3 totals 12 residues. V dropped 4 bases and J dropped 9; count of bases not matched to a gene: 3.

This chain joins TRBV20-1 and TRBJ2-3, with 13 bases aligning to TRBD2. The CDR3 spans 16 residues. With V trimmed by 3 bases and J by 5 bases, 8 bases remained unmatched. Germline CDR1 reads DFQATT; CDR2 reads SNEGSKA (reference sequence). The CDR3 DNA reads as TGCAGTGCTAGTGAGGGACTAGCGGGGCCGCAAGATACGCAGTATTTT. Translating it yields CSASEGLAGPQDTQYF.

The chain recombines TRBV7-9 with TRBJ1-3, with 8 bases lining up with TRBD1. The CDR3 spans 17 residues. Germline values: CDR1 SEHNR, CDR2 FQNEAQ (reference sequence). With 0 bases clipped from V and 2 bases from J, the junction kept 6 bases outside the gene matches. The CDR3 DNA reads TGTGCCAGCAGCTTAGCGACAGGGGATGGTGCTGGAAACACCATATATTTT. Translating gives CASSLATGDGAGNTIYF. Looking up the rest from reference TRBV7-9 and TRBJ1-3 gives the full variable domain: DTGVSQNPRHKITKRGQNVTFRCDPISEHNRLYWYRQTLGQGPEFLTYFQNEAQLEKSRLLSDRFSAERPKGSFSTLEIQRTEQGDSAMYLCASSLATGDGAGNTIYFGEGSWLTVV.